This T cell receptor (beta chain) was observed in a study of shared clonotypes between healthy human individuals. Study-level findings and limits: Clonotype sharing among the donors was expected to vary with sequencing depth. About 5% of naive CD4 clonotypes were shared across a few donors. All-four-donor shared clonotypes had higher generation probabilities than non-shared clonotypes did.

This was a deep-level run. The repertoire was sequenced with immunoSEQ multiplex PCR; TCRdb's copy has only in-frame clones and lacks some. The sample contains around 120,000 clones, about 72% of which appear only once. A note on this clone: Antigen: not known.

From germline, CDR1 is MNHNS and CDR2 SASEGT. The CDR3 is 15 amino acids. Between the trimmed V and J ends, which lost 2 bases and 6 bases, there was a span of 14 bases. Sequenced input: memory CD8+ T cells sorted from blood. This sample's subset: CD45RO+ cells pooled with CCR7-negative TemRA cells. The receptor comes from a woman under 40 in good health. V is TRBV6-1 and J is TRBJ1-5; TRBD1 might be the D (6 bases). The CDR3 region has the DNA TGTGCCAGCAGTGAATCGAAGGGGGGAGGTCAGCCCCAGCATTTT. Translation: CASSESKGGGQPQHF.